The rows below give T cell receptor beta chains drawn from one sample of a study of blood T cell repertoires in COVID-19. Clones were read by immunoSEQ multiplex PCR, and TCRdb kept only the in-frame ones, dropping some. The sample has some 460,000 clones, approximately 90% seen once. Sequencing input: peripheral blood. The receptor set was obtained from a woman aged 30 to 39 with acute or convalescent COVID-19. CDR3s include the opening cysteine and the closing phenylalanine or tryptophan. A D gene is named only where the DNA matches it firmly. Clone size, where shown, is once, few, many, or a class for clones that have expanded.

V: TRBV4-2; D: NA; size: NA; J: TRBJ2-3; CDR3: CASSQDGINTQYF; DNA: TGTGCCAGCAGCCAAGACGGGATTAATACGCAGTATTTT
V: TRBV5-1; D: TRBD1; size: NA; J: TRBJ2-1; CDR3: CASSGSGQEYNEQFF; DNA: TGCGCCAGCAGCGGATCGGGACAGGAATACAATGAGCAGTTCTTC
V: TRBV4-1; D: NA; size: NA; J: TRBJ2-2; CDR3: CASSQMVGDRTNTGELFF; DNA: TGCGCCAGCAGCCAAATGGTAGGTGACAGGACGAACACCGGGGAGCTGTTTTTT
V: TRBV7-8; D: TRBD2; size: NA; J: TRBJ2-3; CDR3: CASSPSGGAGSDTQYF; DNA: TGTGCCAGCAGCCCTAGCGGGGGGGCCGGCTCAGATACGCAGTATTTT
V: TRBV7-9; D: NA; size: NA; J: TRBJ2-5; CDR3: CASSSGLGHQETQYF; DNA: TGTGCCAGCAGCTCCGGACTCGGACACCAAGAGACCCAGTACTTC
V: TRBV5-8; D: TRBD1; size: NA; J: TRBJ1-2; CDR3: CASSRSPPGTGGRDGYTF; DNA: TGTGCCAGCAGCCGATCACCTCCGGGGACAGGGGGCAGGGATGGCTACACCTTC
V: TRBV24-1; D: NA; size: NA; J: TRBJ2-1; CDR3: CATSDSVHSGSSYNEQFF; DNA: TGTGCCACCAGTGATTCGGTTCACAGCGGAAGCTCCTACAATGAGCAGTTCTTC
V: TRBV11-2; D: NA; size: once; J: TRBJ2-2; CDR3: CASSLVTGSRTGELFF; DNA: TGTGCCAGCAGCTTAGTGACAGGTAGTCGCACCGGGGAGCTGTTTTTT
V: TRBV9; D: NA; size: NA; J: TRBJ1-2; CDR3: CASSGHGRVYGYTF; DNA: TGTGCCAGCAGCGGGCACGGCAGGGTCTATGGCTACACCTTC
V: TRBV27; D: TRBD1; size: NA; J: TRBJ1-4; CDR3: CASQDPGTGGEKLFF; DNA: TGTGCCAGCCAGGACCCCGGGACAGGGGGGGAAAAACTGTTTTTT
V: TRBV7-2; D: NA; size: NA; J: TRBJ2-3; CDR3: CASSLAGTLSTDTQYF; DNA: TGTGCCAGCAGCTTAGCGGGGACACTAAGCACAGATACGCAGTATTTT
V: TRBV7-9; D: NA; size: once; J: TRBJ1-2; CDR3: CASSLSKAGNYGYTF; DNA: TGTGCCAGCAGCTTATCGAAAGCAGGGAACTATGGCTACACCTTC
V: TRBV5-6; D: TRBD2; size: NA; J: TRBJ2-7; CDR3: CASSPRFAGGHFYEQYF; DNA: TGTGCCAGCAGCCCCCGTTTTGCGGGGGGGCATTTTTACGAGCAGTACTTC
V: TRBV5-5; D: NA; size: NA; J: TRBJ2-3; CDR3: CASSRTDTQYF; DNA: TGTGCCAGCAGCCGGACAGATACGCAGTATTTT
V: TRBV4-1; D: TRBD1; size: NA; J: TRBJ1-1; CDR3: CASSQVGTGVRLTEAFF; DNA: TGCGCCAGCAGCCAAGTAGGGACAGGGGTTCGGCTCACTGAAGCTTTCTTT
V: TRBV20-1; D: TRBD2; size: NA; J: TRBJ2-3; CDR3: CSASTLAANTRVGTDTQYF; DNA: TGCAGTGCTAGTACACTAGCGGCTAACACACGTGTGGGGACAGATACGCAGTATTTT
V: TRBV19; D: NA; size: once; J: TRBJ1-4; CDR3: CASSIREKLFF; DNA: TGTGCCAGTAGTATACGGGAAAAACTGTTTTTT
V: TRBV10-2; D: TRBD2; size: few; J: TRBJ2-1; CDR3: CASSRGGDEQFF; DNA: TGCGCCAGCAGCCGGGGAGGGGATGAGCAGTTCTTC
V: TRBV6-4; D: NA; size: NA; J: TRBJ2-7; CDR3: CASSESEGLGEQYF; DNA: TGTGCCAGCAGTGAGTCGGAGGGGCTCGGTGAGCAGTACTTC
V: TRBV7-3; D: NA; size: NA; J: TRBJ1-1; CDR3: CASSLTPTGNTEAFF; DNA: TGTGCCAGCAGCTTAACCCCGACAGGGAACACTGAAGCTTTCTTT
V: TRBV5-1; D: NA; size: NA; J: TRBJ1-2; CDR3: CASSLGPHTPYGYTF; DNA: TGCGCCAGCAGCTTGGGGCCCCATACCCCTTATGGCTACACCTTC
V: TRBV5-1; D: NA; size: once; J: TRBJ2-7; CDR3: CASSFTGSGEQYF; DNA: TGCGCCAGCAGCTTTACAGGGTCGGGGGAGCAGTACTTC
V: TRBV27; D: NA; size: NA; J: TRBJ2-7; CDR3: CASWDHRDSYEQYF; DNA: TGTGCCAGCTGGGACCACAGGGATTCCTACGAGCAGTACTTC
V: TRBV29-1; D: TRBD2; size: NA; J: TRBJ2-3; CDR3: CSVEGYLAGFTDTQYF; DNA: TGCAGCGTTGAAGGGTACCTAGCGGGTTTCACAGATACGCAGTATTTT
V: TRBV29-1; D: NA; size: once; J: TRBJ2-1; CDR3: CSVQISREQFF; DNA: TGCAGCGTCCAGATAAGCAGGGAGCAGTTCTTC
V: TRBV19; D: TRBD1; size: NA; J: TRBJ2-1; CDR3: CASSIAYRGDEQFF; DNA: TGTGCCAGTAGTATAGCATACAGGGGCGATGAGCAGTTCTTC
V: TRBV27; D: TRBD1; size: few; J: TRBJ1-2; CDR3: CASSLGRGQSGYTF; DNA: TGTGCCAGCAGCCTGGGCAGGGGGCAAAGTGGCTACACCTTC
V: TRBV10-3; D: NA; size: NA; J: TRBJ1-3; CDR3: CAISEGFRVQGGNTIYF; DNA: TGTGCCATCAGTGAAGGCTTCAGGGTACAGGGTGGAAACACCATATATTTT
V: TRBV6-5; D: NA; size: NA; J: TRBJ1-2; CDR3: CASKAGLLNYGYTF; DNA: TGTGCCAGTAAGGCGGGACTCCTGAACTATGGCTACACCTTC
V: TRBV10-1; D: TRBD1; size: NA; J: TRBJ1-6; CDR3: CASSENRGNSPLHF; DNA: TGCGCCAGCAGTGAAAACAGGGGGAATTCACCCCTCCACTTT
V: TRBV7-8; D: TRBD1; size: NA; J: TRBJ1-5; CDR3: CASSLVGSGTGGFSLSQPQHF; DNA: TGTGCCAGCAGCTTAGTAGGGTCCGGGACAGGGGGTTTTTCCCTGAGTCAGCCCCAGCATTTT
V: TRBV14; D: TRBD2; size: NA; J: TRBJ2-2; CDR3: CASSPGLAGITGELFF; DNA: TGTGCCAGCAGCCCAGGACTAGCGGGGATCACCGGGGAGCTGTTTTTT
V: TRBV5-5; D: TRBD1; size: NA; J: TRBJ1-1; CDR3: CASSPTVGQGVETEAFF; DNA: TGTGCCAGCAGCCCAACGGTGGGACAGGGGGTTGAGACTGAAGCTTTCTTT
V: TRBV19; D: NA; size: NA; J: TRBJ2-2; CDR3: CASSIDWGGASMSGELFF; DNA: TGTGCCAGTAGTATAGATTGGGGGGGCGCTTCAATGAGCGGGGAGCTGTTTTTT
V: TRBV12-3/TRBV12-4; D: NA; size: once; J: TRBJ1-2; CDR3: CASSLGSGGYTF; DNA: TGTGCCAGCAGTTTAGGGAGTGGAGGCTACACCTTC
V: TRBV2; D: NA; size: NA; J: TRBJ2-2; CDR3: CASNGYTGELFF; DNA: TGTGCCAGCAATGGCTACACCGGGGAGCTGTTTTTT
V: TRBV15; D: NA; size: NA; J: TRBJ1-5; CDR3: CATSRDPGEGNQPQHF; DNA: TGTGCCACCAGCAGAGATCCAGGGGAAGGCAATCAGCCCCAGCATTTT
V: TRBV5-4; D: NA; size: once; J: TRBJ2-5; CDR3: CASSPARHSEETQYF; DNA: TGTGCCAGCAGCCCGGCCCGGCACAGTGAAGAGACCCAGTACTTC
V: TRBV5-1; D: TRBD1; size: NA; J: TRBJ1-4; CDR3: CASSAGQTTVNEKLFF; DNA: TGCGCCAGCAGCGCGGGACAGACGACCGTTAATGAAAAACTGTTTTTT
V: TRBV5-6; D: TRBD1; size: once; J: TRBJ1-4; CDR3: CASSKKGQGGHEKLFF; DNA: TGTGCCAGCAGCAAGAAAGGACAGGGGGGACATGAAAAACTGTTTTTT
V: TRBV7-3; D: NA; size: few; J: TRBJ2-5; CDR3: CASSLRPQETQYF; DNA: TGTGCCAGCAGCTTAAGGCCCCAAGAGACCCAGTACTTC
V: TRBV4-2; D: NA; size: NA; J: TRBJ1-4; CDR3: CASSQDKGVAEKLFF; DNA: TGTGCCAGCAGCCAAGATAAAGGGGTGGCTGAAAAACTGTTTTTT
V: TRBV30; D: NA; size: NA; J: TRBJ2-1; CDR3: CAWSGGAYNEQFF; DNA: TGTGCCTGGAGTGGCGGGGCCTACAATGAGCAGTTCTTC
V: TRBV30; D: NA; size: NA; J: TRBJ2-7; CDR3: CAWSPNRDYEQYF; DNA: TGTGCCTGGAGCCCAAACCGGGACTACGAGCAGTACTTC
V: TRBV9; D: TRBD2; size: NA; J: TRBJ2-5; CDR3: CASSSNLAGGGETQYF; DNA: TGTGCCAGCAGCTCAAATCTAGCGGGGGGTGGGGAGACCCAGTACTTC